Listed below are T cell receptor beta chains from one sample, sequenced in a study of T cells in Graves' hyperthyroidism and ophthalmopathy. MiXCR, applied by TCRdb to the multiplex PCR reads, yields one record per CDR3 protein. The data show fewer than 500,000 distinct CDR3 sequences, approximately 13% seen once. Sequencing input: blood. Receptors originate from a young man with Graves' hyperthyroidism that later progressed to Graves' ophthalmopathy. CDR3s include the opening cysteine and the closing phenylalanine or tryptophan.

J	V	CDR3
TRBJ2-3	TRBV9	CASSADNRDRDTDTQYF
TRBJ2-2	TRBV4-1	CASSHLSGEDTGELFF
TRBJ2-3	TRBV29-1	CSVDGLPPSTDTQYF
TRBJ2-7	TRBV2	CASSDPSRDSYEQYF
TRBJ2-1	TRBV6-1	CASSLTSGPSNEQFF
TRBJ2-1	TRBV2	CASMKYNEQFF
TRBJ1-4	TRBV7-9	CASRTGTDEKLFF
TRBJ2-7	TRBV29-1	CSVRGSRGGYEQYF
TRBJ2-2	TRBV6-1	CASSPHSKGGTTNTGELFF
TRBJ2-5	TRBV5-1	CASSLTGGTSETQYF
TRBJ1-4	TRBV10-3	CAISESSGGEKLFF
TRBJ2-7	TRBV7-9	CASSLISSNEQYF
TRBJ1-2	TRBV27	CASSLGDGRYGYTF
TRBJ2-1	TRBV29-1	CSVHQGNEQFF
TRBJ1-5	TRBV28	CASSLPIPGQGFYSNQPQHF
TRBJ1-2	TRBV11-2	CASSPQAAYGYTF
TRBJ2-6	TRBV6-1	CASSIMWGAGANVLTF
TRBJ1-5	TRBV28	CASSFYWQYSNQPQHF
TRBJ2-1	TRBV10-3	CAISESLEGLEGANEQFF
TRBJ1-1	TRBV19	CASSIDPWGSMNTEAFF
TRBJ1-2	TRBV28	CASSLPVNYGYTF
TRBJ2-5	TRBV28	CASSPGTGAVRRAYF
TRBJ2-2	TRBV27	CASSFPGTGVTNTGELFF
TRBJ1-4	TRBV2	CASSLGRRSEKLFF
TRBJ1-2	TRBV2	CASAIAHQVNYGYTF
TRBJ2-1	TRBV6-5	CASSYGGGDRYNEQFF
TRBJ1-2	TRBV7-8	CASSSTASGYTF
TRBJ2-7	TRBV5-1	CASSLGTGGTSYEQYF
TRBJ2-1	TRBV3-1	CASSPHLGEGEQFF
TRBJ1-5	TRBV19	CASSIDPPSDQPQHF
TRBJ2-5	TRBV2	CASSVFGQETQYF
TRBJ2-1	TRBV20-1	CSARDTQGFWEQFF
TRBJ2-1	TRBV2	CASSVSNNEQFF
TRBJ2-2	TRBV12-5	CASGQDLRGPGELFF
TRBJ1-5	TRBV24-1	CATSDEVSNQPQHF
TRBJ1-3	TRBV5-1	CASSLAGVQGNTIYF
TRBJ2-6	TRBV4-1	CASSQGQFSGANVLTF
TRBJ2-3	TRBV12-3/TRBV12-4	CASRPWGSTDTQYF
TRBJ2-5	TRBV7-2	CASSDRTSGGETQYF
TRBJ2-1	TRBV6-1	CASSVLQGEYNEQFF
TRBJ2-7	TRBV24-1	CATSTGGSYEQYF
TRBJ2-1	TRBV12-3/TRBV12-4	CASGTARYNEQFF
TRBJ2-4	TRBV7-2	CASSLHRGKNIQYF
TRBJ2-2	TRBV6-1	CASSPPGREDTGELFF
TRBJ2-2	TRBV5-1	CASSLAQTGNTGELFF
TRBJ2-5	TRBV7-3	CASSPGDSFWETQYF
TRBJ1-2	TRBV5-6	CASSRPGPNYGYTF
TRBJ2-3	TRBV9	CASSVDDHTQYF
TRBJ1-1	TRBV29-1	CSVERDRGGIEAFF
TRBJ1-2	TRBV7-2	CASSSDRTPNYGYTF
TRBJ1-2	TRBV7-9	CASSSPGDRTTNYGYTF